This T cell receptor (beta chain) was captured by sequencing in a study of shared clonotypes between healthy human individuals (dated by TCRdb to the early 2020s). Regarding the complete study: Two women and three men aged 18 to 49 years were included in the cohort. To increase sequencing depth and limit assay-specific biases, different laboratories used diverse techniques to prepare libraries and sequence TCR repertoires. To estimate repertoire size and how much clonotypes are shared between individuals, the study performed deep sequencing of blood TCR repertoires from a handful of healthy adults. For each donor, CD4 naive and CD4 memory were each run on three plates, CD8 naive on two plates, and CD8 memory on one plate. Leukapheresis yielded between about 0.8 and 9.5 billion PBMCs per donor.

Points on this clone: Its recognized antigen is unknown. No base qualities exist here, and no much larger clone lies one base off it.

TCR CDR3 regions were amplified from genomic DNA by multiplex PCR using the deep immunoSEQ assay. Extracted genomic DNA from each cell subset was distributed evenly across all wells of several immunoSEQ 96-well plates, and each plate was treated as a replicate. For sorted subsets, each replicate PCR was loaded with approximately 190 ng genomic DNA, equivalent to about 30,000 T cell genomes. Purified libraries were measured with a Qubit 3.0 fluorometer, size-checked on a Bioanalyzer 2100, and measured again with the KAPA Library Quantification kit. Each immunoSEQ 96-well plate was sequenced on its own single-read 150-cycle Illumina NextSeq 550 flow cell. For the original study's pipeline: Because the immunoSEQ output included only junctional sequences and no quality scores, the filtering could not be the same as the filtering used for full-length reads. Sequences were annotated with PyIR, a Python wrapper for IgBLAST v1.9, and V/J genes and CDR3 were assigned using IMGT germline references. Reads with weak V/J assignments (E-value above 1e-6), missing CDR3, stop codons, out-of-frame junctions, or ambiguous translated residues were removed. V3J clonotypes were defined as sequences sharing the same inferred V gene, J gene, and CDR3 amino acid sequence. To compute the percentage overlap between repertoires, the number of shared unique clonotypes was divided by the size of the smaller repertoire. Richness of each repertoire was evaluated using RTK rarefaction, the Chao1 estimator, and Recon v2.1 estimates of unobserved clonotypes. Generation probabilities for all TCRbeta clonotypes obtained by the gDNA method from a handful of donors were computed using OLGA. TCRdb re-hosts the immuneACCESS table, in-frame sequences only. Its copies lack some clones; in the studies checked, an unresolved V gene accounts for under half of them, and the cause for the rest is not known. V, J and clone size are taken as reported in that table, and D and trimming were inferred from the DNA itself. Recorded for this sample are hundreds of thousands of clones; 97% of them occurred a single time. Of the sample, about 0.06% is held by the ten largest clones.

What the authors observed across the whole study: Naive subsets generally had larger estimated clonotype richness than memory subsets. Pairwise subsampling led to the expectation that sequencing depth would affect the degree of clonotype sharing among donors. Even with the large sequencing depth, rarefaction of the sorted-subset datasets indicated that sequencing was incomplete. Compared with non-shared clonotypes, the clonotypes found in all four sorted-subset donors had higher generation probabilities. Because the study included only a small number of donors, the genetic and exposure-history diversity represented was limited. Sampling was restricted to blood, and TCR repertoires in tissues likely differ from the TCR repertoires found in blood. When a handful of donors were compared, the shared fraction of clonotypes was 5% to 6.5% for naive CD4, approximately 3.3% for naive CD8, 2.3% for memory CD4, and around 0.4% for memory CD8.

V lost 4 bases and J lost 4 bases, and the count of bases not matched to a germline gene is 9. CDR1 and CDR2, per the germline V gene (reference sequence), are LNHDA and SQIVND. Counted from cysteine to phenylalanine, this CDR3 has 17 amino acids. Only the CDR3 part of the read is kept: 51 bases, read in frame from the first base. The donors were healthy, HIV-negative adults with no recently reported acute infections or vaccinations. Only Caucasian adults living in Nashville, Tennessee, USA were represented among the donors. CD4+ T cells were enriched by magnetic negative selection; naive cells were then positively selected on CD45RA, and the negative fraction formed the memory subset. After blood collection by leukapheresis, PBMCs were isolated using Ficoll-Histopaque density gradient centrifugation and then cryopreserved in the vapor phase of liquid nitrogen. Analytical flow cytometry was used to check the purity and quantity of every magnetically sorted T cell population. Genomic DNA was isolated from every sorted fraction and measured by UV absorbance on a Nanodrop 2000c.

This sequence was found in a woman aged 25-40 years in good health. Sequenced material: naive CD4+ T cells sorted from blood. The intended sense of this specimen's cell subset or site label: CD45RA+ positively selected. The chain joins TRBV19 to TRBJ2-2, and 10 bases in between align with TRBD1. The CDR3 in this case is CASSTPRQGAGTGELFF. The DNA is TGTGCCAGTAGTACCCCGCGACAGGGGGCTGGCACCGGGGAGCTGTTTTTT.